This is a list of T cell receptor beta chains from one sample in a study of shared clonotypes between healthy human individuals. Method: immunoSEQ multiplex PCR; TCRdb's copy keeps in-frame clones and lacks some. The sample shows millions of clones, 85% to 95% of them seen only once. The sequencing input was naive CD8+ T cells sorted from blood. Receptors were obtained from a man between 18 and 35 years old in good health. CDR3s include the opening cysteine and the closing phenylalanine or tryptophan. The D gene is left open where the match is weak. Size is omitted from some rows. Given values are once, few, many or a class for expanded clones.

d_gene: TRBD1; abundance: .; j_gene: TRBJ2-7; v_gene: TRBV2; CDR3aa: CASRIQGGTYEQYF; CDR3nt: TGTGCCAGCAGGATACAGGGGGGTACTTACGAGCAGTACTTC
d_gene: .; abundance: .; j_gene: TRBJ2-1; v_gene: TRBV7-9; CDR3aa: CASSPGLGFNLGEQFF; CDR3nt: TGTGCCAGCAGCCCCGGGCTGGGATTCAACCTCGGTGAGCAGTTCTTC
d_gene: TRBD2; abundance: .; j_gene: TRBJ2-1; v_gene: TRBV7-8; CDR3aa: CASSSPTSGSYNEQFF; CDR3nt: TGTGCCAGCAGCTCGCCGACTAGCGGGAGTTACAATGAGCAGTTCTTC
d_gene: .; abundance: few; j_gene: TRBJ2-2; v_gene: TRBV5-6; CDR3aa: CASVHGNTGELFF; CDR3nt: TGTGCCAGTGTGCATGGGAACACCGGGGAGCTGTTTTTT
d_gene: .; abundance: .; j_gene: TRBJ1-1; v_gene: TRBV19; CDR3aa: CASSIEPRGTEAFF; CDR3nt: TGTGCCAGTAGTATAGAGCCTCGTGGGACTGAAGCTTTCTTT
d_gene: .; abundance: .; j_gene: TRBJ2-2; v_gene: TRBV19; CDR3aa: CASSMFNTGELFF; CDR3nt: TGTGCCAGTAGTATGTTTAACACCGGGGAGCTGTTTTTT
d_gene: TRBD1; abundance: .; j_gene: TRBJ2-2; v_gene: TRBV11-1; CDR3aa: CASSPRDRAGTGELFF; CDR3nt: TGTGCCAGCAGTCCCCGGGACAGGGCTGGGACCGGGGAGCTGTTTTTT
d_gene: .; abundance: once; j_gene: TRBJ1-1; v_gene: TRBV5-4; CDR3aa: CASSLAENTEAFF; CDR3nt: TGTGCCAGCAGCTTGGCGGAAAACACTGAAGCTTTCTTT
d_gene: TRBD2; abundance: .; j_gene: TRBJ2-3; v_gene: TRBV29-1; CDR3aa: CSVEDRLADSLSTDTQYF; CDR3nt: TGCAGCGTTGAAGATCGGCTAGCGGACTCCCTTAGCACAGATACGCAGTATTTT
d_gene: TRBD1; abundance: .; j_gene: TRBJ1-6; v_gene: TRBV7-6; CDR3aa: CASSLGTGGLYNSPLHF; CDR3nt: TGTGCCAGCAGCTTAGGGACAGGGGGCTTGTATAATTCACCCCTCCACTTT
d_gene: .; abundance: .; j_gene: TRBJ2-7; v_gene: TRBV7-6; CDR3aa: CASSLEGTAKGEQYF; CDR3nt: TGTGCCAGCAGCTTAGAAGGGACTGCAAAAGGCGAGCAGTACTTC
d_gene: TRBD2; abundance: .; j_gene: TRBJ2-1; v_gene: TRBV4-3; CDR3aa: CASSQASVLAGGDINEQFF; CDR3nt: TGCGCCAGCAGCCAAGCCTCAGTACTAGCGGGAGGGGACATTAATGAGCAGTTCTTC
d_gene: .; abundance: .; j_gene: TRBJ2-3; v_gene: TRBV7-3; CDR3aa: CASSFSGLTDTQYF; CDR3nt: TGTGCCAGCAGCTTTTCGGGACTCACAGATACGCAGTATTTT
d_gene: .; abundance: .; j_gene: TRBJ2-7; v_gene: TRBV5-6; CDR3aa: CASSSLGTEAYEQYF; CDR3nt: TGTGCCAGCAGCTCTCTTGGGACGGAAGCCTACGAGCAGTACTTC
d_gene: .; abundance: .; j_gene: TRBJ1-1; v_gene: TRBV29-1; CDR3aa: CSVGGWGTEAFF; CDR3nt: TGCAGCGTTGGGGGTTGGGGCACTGAAGCTTTCTTT
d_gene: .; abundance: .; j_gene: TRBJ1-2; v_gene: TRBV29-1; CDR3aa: CSVIASDNYGYTF; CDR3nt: TGCAGCGTTATAGCCAGTGATAACTATGGCTACACCTTC
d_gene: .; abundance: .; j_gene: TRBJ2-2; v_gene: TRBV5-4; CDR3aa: CASSLGGAGELFF; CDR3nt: TGTGCCAGCAGCTTGGGGGGGGCCGGGGAGCTGTTTTTT
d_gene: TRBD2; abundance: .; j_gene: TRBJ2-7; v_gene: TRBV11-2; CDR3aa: CASSVGTSGSYEQYF; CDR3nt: TGTGCCAGCAGCGTAGGGACTAGCGGGAGTTACGAGCAGTACTTC
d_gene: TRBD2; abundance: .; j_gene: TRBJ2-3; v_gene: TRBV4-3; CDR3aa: CASSQDPAGGYTQYF; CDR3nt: TGCGCCAGCAGCCAAGATCCAGCGGGAGGATATACGCAGTATTTT
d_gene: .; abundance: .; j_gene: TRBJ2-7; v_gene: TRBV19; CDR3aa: CASSMSAEAWRQYF; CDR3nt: TGTGCCAGTAGTATGTCGGCCGAGGCCTGGAGGCAGTACTTC
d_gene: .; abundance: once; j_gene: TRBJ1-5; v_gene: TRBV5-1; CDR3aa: CASALGTEDNQPQHF; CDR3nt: TGCGCCAGCGCGCTTGGGACCGAGGACAATCAGCCCCAGCATTTT
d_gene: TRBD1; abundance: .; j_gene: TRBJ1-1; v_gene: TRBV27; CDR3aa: CASSLTGGNTEAFF; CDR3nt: TGTGCCAGCAGTTTGACAGGGGGAAACACTGAAGCTTTCTTT
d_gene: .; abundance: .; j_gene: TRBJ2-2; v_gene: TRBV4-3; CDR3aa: CASSQRKKLTNTGELFF; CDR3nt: TGCGCCAGCAGCCAAAGAAAGAAACTAACGAACACCGGGGAGCTGTTTTTT
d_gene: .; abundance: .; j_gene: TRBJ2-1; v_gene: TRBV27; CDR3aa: CASSFQGSYNEQFF; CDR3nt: TGTGCCAGCAGTTTTCAGGGATCCTACAATGAGCAGTTCTTC
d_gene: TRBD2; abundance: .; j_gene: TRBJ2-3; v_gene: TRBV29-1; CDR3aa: CSVELTSGVSTDTQYF; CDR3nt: TGCAGCGTTGAACTGACTAGCGGGGTTAGCACAGATACGCAGTATTTT
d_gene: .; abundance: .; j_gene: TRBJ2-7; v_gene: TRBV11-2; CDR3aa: CASSRPEGARYEQYF; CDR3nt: TGTGCCAGCAGCCGCCCGGAGGGGGCCCGCTACGAGCAGTACTTC
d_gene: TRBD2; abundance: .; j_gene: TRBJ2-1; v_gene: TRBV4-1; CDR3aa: CASSPRTSGSYNEQFF; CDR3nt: TGCGCCAGCAGCCCCCGGACTAGCGGGTCCTACAATGAGCAGTTCTTC
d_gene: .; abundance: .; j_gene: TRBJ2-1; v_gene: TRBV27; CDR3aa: CASSSRGPINEQFF; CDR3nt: TGTGCCAGCAGCTCCCGCGGGCCTATCAATGAGCAGTTCTTC
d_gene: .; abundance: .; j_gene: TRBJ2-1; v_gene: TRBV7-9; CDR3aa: CASSLASSYNEQFF; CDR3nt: TGTGCCAGCAGCTTGGCTAGCTCCTACAATGAGCAGTTCTTC
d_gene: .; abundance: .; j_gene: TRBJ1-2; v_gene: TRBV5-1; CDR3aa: CASSLEGFDYGYTF; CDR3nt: TGCGCCAGCAGCTTGGAGGGGTTCGACTATGGCTACACCTTC
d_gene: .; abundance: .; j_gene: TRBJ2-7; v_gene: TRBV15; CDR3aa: CATSVGTYNYEQYF; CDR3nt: TGTGCCACTAGCGTGGGGACCTACAATTACGAGCAGTACTTC
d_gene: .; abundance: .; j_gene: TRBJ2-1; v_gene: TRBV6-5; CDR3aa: CASSLDPTTYNEQFF; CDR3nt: TGTGCCAGCAGTTTAGACCCGACTACCTACAATGAGCAGTTCTTC
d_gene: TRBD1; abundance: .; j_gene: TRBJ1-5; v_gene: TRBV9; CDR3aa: CASSVGTGSNQPQHF; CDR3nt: TGTGCCAGCAGCGTCGGGACAGGGAGTAATCAGCCCCAGCATTTT
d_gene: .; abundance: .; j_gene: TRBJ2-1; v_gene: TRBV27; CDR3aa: CASSLSGSLRSYNEQFF; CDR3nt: TGTGCCAGCAGTTTATCAGGGTCCCTTCGCTCCTACAATGAGCAGTTCTTC
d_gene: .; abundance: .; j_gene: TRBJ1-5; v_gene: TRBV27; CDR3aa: CASSGNGPYPNQPQHF; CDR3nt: TGTGCCAGCAGTGGCAACGGACCTTACCCCAATCAGCCCCAGCATTTT
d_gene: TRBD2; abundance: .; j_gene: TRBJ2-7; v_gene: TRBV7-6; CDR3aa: CASSLVSPSGGHYEQYF; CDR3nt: TGTGCCAGCAGCTTAGTGTCTCCTAGCGGGGGCCACTACGAGCAGTACTTC
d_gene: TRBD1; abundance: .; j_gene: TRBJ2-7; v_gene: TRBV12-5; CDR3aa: CASGFARGQGGYEQYF; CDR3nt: TGTGCTAGTGGTTTCGCGAGGGGACAGGGGGGCTACGAGCAGTACTTC
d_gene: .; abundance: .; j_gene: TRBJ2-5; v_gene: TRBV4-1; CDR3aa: CASSQGGGNSDPQETQYF; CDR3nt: TGCGCCAGCAGCCAAGGGGGCGGTAATAGCGACCCTCAAGAGACCCAGTACTTC
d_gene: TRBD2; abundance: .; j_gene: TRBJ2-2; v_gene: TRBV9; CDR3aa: CASSVDGLATGELFF; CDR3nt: TGTGCCAGCAGCGTAGACGGACTAGCCACCGGGGAGCTGTTTTTT
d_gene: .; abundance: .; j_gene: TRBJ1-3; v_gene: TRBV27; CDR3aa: CASSLEWGNTIYF; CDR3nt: TGTGCCAGCAGTTTAGAATGGGGAAACACCATATATTTT
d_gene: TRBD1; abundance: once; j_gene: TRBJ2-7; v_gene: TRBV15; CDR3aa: CATSPLAGTGPYEQYF; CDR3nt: TGTGCCACCAGTCCCCTTGCCGGGACAGGGCCCTACGAGCAGTACTTC
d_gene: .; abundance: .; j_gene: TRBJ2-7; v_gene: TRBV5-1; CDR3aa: CASSLWQSSYEQYF; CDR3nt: TGCGCCAGCAGCTTGTGGCAGAGCTCCTACGAGCAGTACTTC
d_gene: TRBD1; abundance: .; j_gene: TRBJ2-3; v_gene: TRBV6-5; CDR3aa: CASSRGQVTDTQYF; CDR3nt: TGTGCCAGCAGCAGGGGACAGGTCACAGATACGCAGTATTTT
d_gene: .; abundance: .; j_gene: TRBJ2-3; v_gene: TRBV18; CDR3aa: CASSPDAGGTDTQYF; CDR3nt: TGTGCCAGCTCACCCGACGCAGGGGGCACAGATACGCAGTATTTT
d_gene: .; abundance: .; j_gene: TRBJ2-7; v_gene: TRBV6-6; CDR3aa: CASGLASPLEQYF; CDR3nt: TGTGCCAGCGGTTTGGCTTCACCGCTTGAGCAGTACTTC
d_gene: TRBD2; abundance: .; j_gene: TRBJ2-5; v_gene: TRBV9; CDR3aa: CASSPGLAGGLETQYF; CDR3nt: TGTGCCAGCAGCCCTGGACTAGCGGGAGGTTTGGAGACCCAGTACTTC
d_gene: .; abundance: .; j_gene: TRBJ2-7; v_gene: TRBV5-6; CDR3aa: CASSGGSSYEQYF; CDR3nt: TGTGCCAGCAGCGGGGGTTCCTCCTACGAGCAGTACTTC
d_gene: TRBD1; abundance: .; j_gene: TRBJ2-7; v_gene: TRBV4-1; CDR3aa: CASSQGLTGGGYEQYF; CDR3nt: TGCGCCAGCAGCCAAGGCTTGACAGGGGGCGGCTACGAGCAGTACTTC